Listed below are T cell receptor beta chains from one sample, sequenced in a study of cytomegalovirus exposure and HLA in healthy donors. Clones were read by immunoSEQ multiplex PCR, and TCRdb kept only the in-frame ones, dropping some. This sample has more than 150,000 clones, with more than 60% found just once. Sequencing was carried out using PBMCs. These receptors came from a woman aged 45-60 years in good health and CMV-seropositive. Each CDR3 is given without its conserved first and last residue.

>TRBV7-2|TRBJ2-5
ASSLGISETQY
>TRBV7-9|TRBJ1-4
ASSPRDSLNEKLF
>TRBV28|TRBJ1-2
ASSSTASTGNYGYT
>TRBV28|TRBJ2-7
ASSHTWTGRVYEQY
>TRBV19|TRBJ1-2
ASSIGWDRGSAKDGYT
>TRBV19|TRBJ1-1
ASSPDRGTEAF
>TRBV9|TRBJ2-1
ASSVLGGSDEQF
>TRBV6-5|TRBJ1-1
ASRPGQGAEAF
>TRBV28|TRBJ2-6
ASSLIQGGGANVLT
>TRBV6-5|TRBJ2-1
ASSRQGFSYNEQF
>TRBV5-6|-
ASSRQQDRIYEQY
>TRBV7-6|TRBJ2-1
ASSSLAGGYNEQF
>TRBV6-5|TRBJ1-5
ASSSLGGYQPQH
>TRBV10-3|TRBJ2-1
AITPLAGGSNEQF
>TRBV6-1|TRBJ2-1
ASSGNRGTEQF
>TRBV9|TRBJ2-2
ASSVEAGGPTGELF
>TRBV5-4|TRBJ1-1
ASSLFGTANTEAF
>TRBV4-3|TRBJ1-2
ASSQATGGLNYGYT
>TRBV5-1|TRBJ1-6
ASSLYRISPLH
>TRBV10-3|TRBJ2-2
AISEGTGSGGELF